A single sample is the source of the 24 T cell receptor beta chains below, sequenced in a study of CD8+ T cells in alopecia areata. It was cDNA, reverse transcribed from extracted RNA, that served as the sequencing template. Some clones are missing from TCRdb's copy, which holds only in-frame ones; the method was immunoSEQ multiplex PCR. The sample lists approximately 180,000 clones; 63% were seen once. Sequenced material: CD4+ T cells sorted from blood, taken at week 0. These receptors all stem from a human donor with alopecia areata.

The gene calls are TRBV29-1 and TRBJ2-7; 10 nucleotides align to TRBD1. The germline gives CDR1 SQVTM, CDR2 ANQGSEA. The V segment lost 5 bases and the J segment 3 bases; nucleotides outside the gene matches: 4. The CDR3 spans 13 residues. The CDR3 region has the DNA TGCAGCGTTCTACGGGACAGGGGCTACGAGCAGTACTTC. Its translation is CSVLRDRGYEQYF.

The V gene is TRBV6-1, the J gene TRBJ1-2; 7 nucleotides line up with TRBD1. Germline assignment: CDR1 MNHNS and CDR2 SASEGT. The CDR3 contains 13 residues. Trimming removed 7 bases from V and 3 bases from J; junction bases left unmatched: 5. The CDR3: CASTIDRDYGYTF. CDR3 sequence (DNA): TGTGCCAGCACCATAGACAGGGACTATGGCTACACCTTC.

This clone has a handful of counts. This same CDR3 is encoded by further DNA sequences in the sample. The rearrangement uses TRBV4-2 and TRBJ1-2; perhaps TRBD1 as D (5 bases). Trimming removed 1 base at V and 4 bases at J, with 10 bases between. The CDR3 contains 14 residues. The germline V gene encodes CDR1 LGHNA and CDR2 YNFKEQ. The CDR3 DNA follows: TGTGCCAGCAGCCAAGGAGGGACCGCCTATGGCTACACCTTC. This translates into CASSQGGTAYGYTF.

V and J are TRBV25-1 and TRBJ1-6; D perhaps matches TRBD1 (5 bases). The V gene lost 6 bases and the J gene lost 9 bases, with 12 bases spanning the gap. From germline, CDR1 is MGHDK and CDR2 SYGVNS. CDR3 length: 13 amino acids. The CDR3 nucleotides read TGTGCCAGCAGGGGACTCAGAGGTTCACCCCTCCACTTT. Translation gives CASRGLRGSPLHF.

A few counts support this clone. This sequence joins TRBV2 and TRBJ2-4; D is uncertain. Trimming removed 3 bases from V and 1 base from J, with 10 bases in between. Germline assignment: CDR1 SNHLY and CDR2 FYNNEI. There are 15 residues in the CDR3. The CDR3 region has the DNA TGTGCCAGCAGTGAGGAGAGTTTGGCCAAAAACATTCAGTACTTC. Translation: CASSEESLAKNIQYF. The full variable domain, in which reference TRBV2 and TRBJ2-4 provide the parts outside the CDR3, is EPEVTQTPSHQVTQMGQEVILRCVPISNHLYFYWYRQILGQKVEFLVSFYNNEISEKSEIFDDQFSVERPDGSNFTLKIRSTKLEDSAMYFCASSEESLAKNIQYFGAGTRLSVL.

The rearrangement links TRBV11-2 to TRBJ1-6; D is ambiguous. V was clipped by 6 bases and J by 1 base, with 7 bases between them. From germline, CDR1 is SGHAT and CDR2 FQNNGV. The CDR3 totals 14 residues. This chain's CDR3 is CASRLISYNSPLHF. The CDR3 DNA is TGTGCCAGCAGATTGATATCCTATAATTCACCCCTCCACTTT.

The chain has TRBV30 and TRBJ1-4; the match to TRBD1 covers 7 bases. The CDR3 sequence is 11 residues long. CDR1 GTSNPN and CDR2 SVGIG come from the germline V gene (reference sequence). After removal of 5 bases from V and 15 bases from J, the junction contained 9 bases not matched to a gene. The CDR3 DNA reads as TGTGCCTGGGCTTATCGCGGGACAGTGTTTTTT. The encoded protein is CAWAYRGTVFF. Full variable domain (rest looked up from reference TRBV30 and TRBJ1-4): SQTIHQWPATLVQPVGSPLSLECTVEGTSNPNLYWYRQAAGRGLQLLFYSVGIGQISSEVPQNLSASRPQDRQFILSSKKLLLSDSGFYLCAWAYRGTVFFGSGTQLSVL.

The chain combines TRBV7-9 with TRBJ2-2; weak D call: TRBD2 (5 bases). CDR3 length: 16 residues. V lost 5 bases and J lost 2, with 15 bases in between. Per germline, CDR1 SEHNR and CDR2 FQNEAQ (reference sequence). CDR3 region: CASSGSPGLNTGELFF. CDR3 sequence (DNA): TGTGCCAGCAGCGGTTCGCCAGGACTTAACACCGGGGAGCTGTTTTTT.

The rearrangement uses TRBV29-1 and TRBJ1-2; TRBD1 agrees at 12 bases. The CDR3 has 14 amino acids. Germline-derived CDR1 and CDR2 are SQVTM and ANQGSEA. V lost 3 bases to trimming and J lost 2 bases; unmatched junction nucleotides: 1. CDR3 in DNA: TGCAGCGTTGAGGGGACAGGGGGCAACTATGGCTACACCTTC. Its translation: CSVEGTGGNYGYTF.

This chain uses TRBV7-8 with TRBJ2-3; D is perhaps TRBD1 (6 bases). The CDR3 is made up of 16 amino acids. The germline V gene has CDR1 SGHVS and CDR2 FQNEAQ. V was clipped by 4 bases and J by 3 bases, with 17 bases between them. CDR3 residues: CASSYRAATRTDTQYF. The CDR3 DNA follows: TGTGCCAGCAGCTACAGGGCGGCTACCCGAACAGATACGCAGTATTTT.

The chain links TRBV29-1 to TRBJ1-2; D not certain. This CDR3 is 11 amino acids long. Trimming pared 2 bases from V and 6 bases from J, leaving 7 bases between. CDR1 is SQVTM, CDR2 ANQGSEA, per germline. The CDR3 coding sequence is TGCAGCGTTGAAACAGCCAATGGCTACACCTTC. Amino acids: CSVETANGYTF.

This clone was seen just once. The rearrangement joins TRBV15 to TRBJ1-5; 7 bases align to TRBD1. Germline V gene data show CDR1 as LNHNV and CDR2 as YYDKDF (reference sequence). The length of the CDR3 is 14 residues. Trimming took 3 bases from V and 7 from J; bases not matched to a gene: 6. CDR3 nucleotide sequence: TGTGCCACCAGCAGGACAGGGTTCGGACAGCCCCAGCATTTT. Translated, it gives CATSRTGFGQPQHF.

This chain uses TRBV6-4 with TRBJ1-1, with TRBD1 identical over 9 bases. Germline CDR1 and CDR2: MRHNA and SNTAGT. The CDR3 loop spans 16 amino acids. V shed 2 bases and J 5 bases; nucleotides not matched to a gene: 9. CDR3 nucleotides: TGTGCCAGCAGTGACGGGACAGGGAGCGCCCGGACTGAAGCTTTCTTT. This encodes CASSDGTGSARTEAFF.

This chain uses TRBV5-6 with TRBJ1-6; TRBD1 is a possible D gene (5 bases). Germline V gene sequence: CDR1 SGHDT, CDR2 YYEEEE. V lost 4 bases and J lost 7, with 12 bases in between. CDR3 length equals 14 residues. CDR3 DNA sequence: TGTGCCAGCAGCACCGACAGATCAAATTCACCCCTCCACTTT. Translation: CASSTDRSNSPLHF.

This chain joins TRBV28 and TRBJ2-5, with D perhaps TRBD1 (6 bases). V lost 7 bases and J 4 bases, leaving 19 bases between the germline ends. The CDR3 is made up of 15 amino acids. Germline lookup yields CDR1 MDHEN and CDR2 SYDVKM. The DNA of the CDR3 is TGTGCCAGCACCGCACAACAGGGCAATGCAGAGACCCAGTACTTC. Residues: CASTAQQGNAETQYF.

The J gene is TRBJ1-1, the V gene TRBV6-6; D may be TRBD1 (5 bases). V lost 6 bases and J 0 bases, leaving 11 bases between the germline ends. Germline CDR1 MNHNY, CDR2 SVGAGI (reference sequence). There are 14 residues in the CDR3. The CDR3 bases are TGTGCCAGCAGGGGGGATCTAATGAACACTGAAGCTTTCTTT. As protein: CASRGDLMNTEAFF.

This clone was seen a single time. The chain recombines TRBV28 with TRBJ1-4; 8 positions match TRBD1. The CDR3 is 14 amino acids. Germline V lookup: CDR1 MDHEN, CDR2 SYDVKM. J gave up 8 bases and V 7 bases, and 9 bases lay outside the gene matches. This chain's CDR3 is CASIRDRGREKLFF. CDR3 coding DNA: TGTGCCAGCATCCGCGACAGGGGAAGAGAAAAACTGTTTTTT.

Note on this clone: Other nucleotide sequences in the sample specify the same CDR3. The J gene is TRBJ1-1, the V gene TRBV14; possible D gene TRBD1, 6 bases. Deletions cut 3 bases from V and 1 base from J, with 6 bases between. Germline CDR1 and CDR2: SGHDN and FVKESK. The CDR3 is made up of 13 amino acids. The CDR3 here is CASSQGANTEAFF. CDR3 DNA sequence: TGTGCCAGCAGCCAGGGGGCGAACACTGAAGCTTTCTTT.

This clone was counted between two and nine times. This chain's CDR3 is CASGGLQGFGETQYF. In DNA form, the CDR3 reads TGTGCCAGCGGCGGTCTGCAGGGATTTGGAGAGACCCAGTACTTC. J is TRBJ2-5 and V is TRBV7-2, with a weak D call TRBD1 (5 bases). The CDR3 runs 15 residues. Per the germline V gene, CDR1 is SGHTA and CDR2 is FQGNSA. V lost 8 bases and J lost 4, with 20 bases in between.

The genes are TRBV9 and TRBJ2-3; D remains unclear. CDR3 length: 13 residues. Trimming removed 0 bases from V and 5 bases from J, with 7 bases in between. Germline lookup yields CDR1 SGDLS and CDR2 YYNGEE. The CDR3 protein is CASSVVVGDTQYF. CDR3 DNA sequence: TGTGCCAGCAGCGTAGTTGTGGGAGATACGCAGTATTTT.

V and J are TRBV7-2 and TRBJ2-6; a weak D match, TRBD1 (6 bases). Deletions cut 5 bases from V and 2 bases from J, with 13 bases between. CDR1 is SGHTA, CDR2 FQGNSA, per germline. The CDR3 contains 16 residues. CDR3 residues: CASSNHREPGANVLTF. The CDR3 nucleotides are TGTGCCAGCAGCAACCACAGGGAGCCTGGGGCCAACGTCCTGACTTTC. Full variable domain (outside the CDR3, taken from reference TRBV7-2 and TRBJ2-6): GAGVSQSPSNKVTEKGKDVELRCDPISGHTALYWYRQSLGQGLEFLIYFQGNSAPDKSGLPSDRFSAERTGGSVSTLTIQRTQQEDSAVYLCASSNHREPGANVLTFGAGSRLTVL.

The chain is built from TRBV25-1 and TRBJ2-1, with unresolved D. CDR3 size: 16 residues. CDR1 MGHDK and CDR2 SYGVNS come from the germline V gene. V was trimmed by 5 bases and J by 7 bases, leaving 21 bases between them. DNA for the CDR3: TGTGCCAGCAGTCCCAGCTGGGCCGAGTTACGAAATGAGCAGTTCTTC. Translating it yields CASSPSWAELRNEQFF. Variable domain in full (rest from reference TRBV25-1 and TRBJ2-1): EADIYQTPRYLVIGTGKKITLECSQTMGHDKMYWYQQDPGMELHLIHYSYGVNSTEKGDLSSESTVSRIRTEHFPLTLESARPSHTSQYLCASSPSWAELRNEQFFGPGTRLTVL.

About this clone: In the same sample, other DNA sequences code for this CDR3. The gene calls are TRBV29-1 and TRBJ2-3; D call uncertain. V gave up 2 bases and J gave up 1 base, with 7 bases separating them. The CDR3 consists of 13 residues. Per germline, CDR1 SQVTM and CDR2 ANQGSEA. The CDR3 sequence is CSVERPGTDTQYF. The CDR3 nucleotides are TGCAGCGTTGAACGGCCGGGCACAGATACGCAGTATTTT.

The rearrangement uses TRBV29-1 and TRBJ2-3; 8 nucleotides align to TRBD1. Germline lookup yields CDR1 SQVTM and CDR2 ANQGSEA. V dropped 4 bases and J dropped 6; count of bases not matched to a gene: 3. The CDR3 totals 12 residues. Here the CDR3 reads CSVVPGGDTQYF. CDR3 nucleotides: TGCAGCGTTGTCCCAGGGGGCGATACGCAGTATTTT.